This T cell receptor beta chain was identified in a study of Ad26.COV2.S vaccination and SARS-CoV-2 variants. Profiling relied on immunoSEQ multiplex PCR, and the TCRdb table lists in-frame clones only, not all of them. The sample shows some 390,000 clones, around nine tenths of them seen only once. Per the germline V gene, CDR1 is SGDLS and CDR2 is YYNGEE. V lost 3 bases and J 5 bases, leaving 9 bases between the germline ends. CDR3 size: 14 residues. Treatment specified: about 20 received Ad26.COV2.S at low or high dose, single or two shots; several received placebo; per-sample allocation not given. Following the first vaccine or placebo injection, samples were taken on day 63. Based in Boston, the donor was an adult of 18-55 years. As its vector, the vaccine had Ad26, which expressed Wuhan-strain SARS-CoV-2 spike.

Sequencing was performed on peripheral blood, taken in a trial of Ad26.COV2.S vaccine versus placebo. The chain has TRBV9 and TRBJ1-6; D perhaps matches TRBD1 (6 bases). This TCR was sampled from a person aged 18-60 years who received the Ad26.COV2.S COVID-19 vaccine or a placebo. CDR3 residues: CASSARDNNSPLHF. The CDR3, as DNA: TGTGCCAGCAGCGCAAGGGACAATAATTCACCCCTCCACTTT.